The entry below describes one T cell receptor beta chain. Its antigen is not known. Amplification used 60 Vbeta primers and 13 Jbeta primers. Only in-frame clones appear in the TCRdb table, and some are missing; sequencing was by immunoSEQ multiplex PCR. The repertoire holds about 69,000 clones, with about 70% as singletons. This sample stems from a study of cytomegalovirus exposure and HLA in healthy donors. Study summary: Earlier, 150 million to 200 million T cells were analyzed, and fewer than 120 million unique TCR beta sequences were found among them. For the roughly 400 genotyped donors, 75% to 90% fell within the Caucasian-associated ancestry cluster. Study outcomes and limitations: A later analysis linked fewer than 20,000 TCR beta sequences to HLA alleles at 0.05 false discovery rate. Most of the TCR beta V segments (in an earlier analysis) were productive either about 87% or about 30% of the time.

The CDR3 consists of 12 residues. V was trimmed by 8 bases and J by 10 bases, leaving 15 bases between them. The germline gives CDR1 GTSNPN, CDR2 SVGIG (reference sequence). The material sequenced was PBMCs. The chain combines TRBV30 with TRBJ1-6; D possibly corresponds to TRBD1 (6 bases). The sequence derives from a woman aged 25 to 39 in good health and CMV-seronegative. DNA of the CDR3: TGTGCCGTCAACAGGGTTCAATCACCCCTCCACTTT. Its translation: CAVNRVQSPLHF.